The text below deals with one TCR beta chain. CDR1 and CDR2 (germline): SNHLY, FYNNEI. V lost 10 bases and J lost 8, with 9 bases in between. This CDR3 is built from 10 residues. Time point specified: after trial treatment. Treatment described: LDRT plus nivolumab, ipilimumab, low-dose cyclophosphamide and aspirin (RACIN trial). Every donor was treated with nivolumab, ipilimumab, aspirin, low-dose cyclophosphamide and also low-dose radiotherapy. TRAV- and TRBV-specific primers were used for first-strand cDNA, which covered alpha and beta chains. The PCR that amplified TCRs ran for about 20 cycles, relying on a constant-region primer and a V-primer adapter. MiXCR, applied by TCRdb to the reads, yields one record per CDR3 protein. The sample holds approximately 84,000 distinct CDR3 sequences; over 15% are singletons and the top ten take approximately 1.5%. These data come from a study of low-dose radiotherapy and immunotherapy resistance in tumors.

This chain joins TRBV2 and TRBJ2-1; no firm D call. Specimen: PBMCs, collected after low-dose radiotherapy plus immunotherapy. This TCR was sampled from a male donor with prostate cancer. Here the CDR3 reads CATRVDEQFF. The CDR3 DNA reads TGTGCCACCAGAGTGGATGAGCAGTTCTTC.